A selection of T cell receptor beta chains follows, all from one sample in a study of T cell responses to AZD1222 COVID-19 vaccine. Sequenced by immunoSEQ multiplex PCR; TCRdb stores in-frame clones only, minus some. The table lists some 130,000 clones, 89% of them singletons. Sequencing used peripheral blood, obtained on day 0 of AZD1222 vaccination. Source of these receptors: an adult in good health. Each CDR3 is given with its conserved first and last residue. Each record gives: CDR3 length, V gene, CDR3 protein.

CDR3 length: 13
V gene: TRBV27
CDR3 protein: CATSGVGNTEAFF

CDR3 length: 15
V gene: TRBV5-8
CDR3 protein: CASSLSGQKHTEAFF

CDR3 length: 12
V gene: TRBV10-3
CDR3 protein: CAIGQGDTEAFF

CDR3 length: 16
V gene: TRBV2
CDR3 protein: CASSERYTASGNTIYF

CDR3 length: 15
V gene: TRBV7-7
CDR3 protein: CASSLGTGSYNEQFF

CDR3 length: 16
V gene: TRBV3-1/TRBV3-2
CDR3 protein: CASSQGGVYSTDTQYF

CDR3 length: 15
V gene: TRBV19
CDR3 protein: CASSIRGSLRDEQYF

CDR3 length: 16
V gene: TRBV5-1
CDR3 protein: CASKAGRYASTDTQYF

CDR3 length: 13
V gene: TRBV27
CDR3 protein: CASSSRGTDTQYF

CDR3 length: 14
V gene: TRBV5-4
CDR3 protein: CASSISSSGNTIYF

CDR3 length: 13
V gene: TRBV19
CDR3 protein: CASQMALGETQYF

CDR3 length: 13
V gene: TRBV12-3/TRBV12-4
CDR3 protein: CASSKTSGETQYF

CDR3 length: 16
V gene: TRBV3-1/TRBV3-2
CDR3 protein: CASSQDPQGAKNIQYF

CDR3 length: 16
V gene: TRBV3-1/TRBV3-2
CDR3 protein: CASSQDSRQGKDTQYF

CDR3 length: 14
V gene: TRBV7-2
CDR3 protein: CASSLTPNGETQYF

CDR3 length: 15
V gene: TRBV7-8
CDR3 protein: CASSLGIGQGGGYTF

CDR3 length: 13
V gene: TRBV10-3
CDR3 protein: CAISERGAFEAFF

CDR3 length: 14
V gene: TRBV3-1/TRBV3-2
CDR3 protein: CASTEQGADEKLFF

CDR3 length: 13
V gene: TRBV18
CDR3 protein: CASSPELGNTIYF

CDR3 length: 14
V gene: TRBV2
CDR3 protein: CASARDSTNYGYTF

CDR3 length: 12
V gene: TRBV12-5
CDR3 protein: CASGLGGAEAFF

CDR3 length: 16
V gene: TRBV18
CDR3 protein: CASSRSQGEWNTEAFF

CDR3 length: 10
V gene: TRBV29-1
CDR3 protein: CSFRDTEAFF

CDR3 length: 16
V gene: TRBV27
CDR3 protein: CASSFRTGGGKETQYF

CDR3 length: 17
V gene: TRBV7-3
CDR3 protein: CASSLTYRPRGDNEQFF

CDR3 length: 18
V gene: TRBV7-8
CDR3 protein: CASSLGRLQGASNQPQHF

CDR3 length: 15
V gene: TRBV4-3
CDR3 protein: CASSQEGQSNYGYTF

CDR3 length: 15
V gene: TRBV18
CDR3 protein: CASSPPGRANEKLFF

CDR3 length: 15
V gene: TRBV5-1
CDR3 protein: CASSSTGTGGETQYF

CDR3 length: 15
V gene: TRBV5-1
CDR3 protein: CASRLAGGSTDTQYF

CDR3 length: 13
V gene: TRBV18
CDR3 protein: CASSPRDRERYTF

CDR3 length: 14
V gene: TRBV5-1
CDR3 protein: CASSRGHRVNEQFF

CDR3 length: 17
V gene: TRBV28
CDR3 protein: CASSLFTESSYNSPLHF

CDR3 length: 15
V gene: TRBV3-1/TRBV3-2
CDR3 protein: CASTKRGAYSYEQYF

CDR3 length: 16
V gene: TRBV6-4
CDR3 protein: CASSVGTGAGTDTQYF

CDR3 length: 15
V gene: TRBV30
CDR3 protein: CAWSSVQVSNSPLHF

CDR3 length: 19
V gene: TRBV5-6
CDR3 protein: CASSLSIGRGGEAWNEQFF

CDR3 length: 14
V gene: TRBV30
CDR3 protein: CAWSYGTGENTIYF

CDR3 length: 14
V gene: TRBV7-2
CDR3 protein: CASSLATGAYEQYF

CDR3 length: 12
V gene: TRBV5-3
CDR3 protein: CARILGRYEQYF

CDR3 length: 13
V gene: TRBV10-2
CDR3 protein: CASSLTGGTEAFF

CDR3 length: 15
V gene: TRBV19
CDR3 protein: CASSPAGGMDYGYTF

CDR3 length: 14
V gene: TRBV4-2
CDR3 protein: CASSQFQNPEKLFF

CDR3 length: 14
V gene: TRBV6-5
CDR3 protein: CASRRTGGTDTQYF

CDR3 length: 15
V gene: TRBV3-1/TRBV3-2
CDR3 protein: CASSQVSGRNYGYTF

CDR3 length: 15
V gene: TRBV9
CDR3 protein: CASTPGGGWANVLTF

CDR3 length: 21
V gene: TRBV4-1
CDR3 protein: CASSLLRLAGGAVTGTDTQYF

CDR3 length: 14
V gene: TRBV18
CDR3 protein: CASSPQDIPTEAFF

CDR3 length: 13
V gene: TRBV6-5
CDR3 protein: CASRVNFNQPQHF

CDR3 length: 13
V gene: TRBV6-5
CDR3 protein: CASTRAGNTEAFF